What follows is one T cell receptor beta chain and its context. Its antigen is still unknown. Base-call qualities are not available, and no considerably larger clone is one nucleotide away. The receptor library was made with multiplex PCR. These reads were obtained on a 454 GS FLX. TCR alpha and beta CDR3 regions were amplified from mRNA by semiquantitative ARM-PCR. In ARM-PCR, tagged nested gene-specific primers were applied first, and communal superprimers then carried out the exponential amplification. Before the second amplification round was performed on first-round PCR products, the nested primers were removed by exonuclease. The amplicons were sequenced on the 454 platform, a system that can rapidly sequence millions of DNA fragments without cloning bias. A read was counted as effective if the read could be mapped to both V and J germline segments. As for how the authors treated the data: IRmap was used to assign reads to germline V, D and J segments, and IRmap relies on pyromap, a Smith-Waterman modification adapted to 454 sequencing errors. D-beta assignments were filtered using cutoffs set at the 99th percentile of alignment scores from simulated random sequences. CDR3 was defined as the amino acids between the conserved V-segment Y[YFLI]C motif and the J-segment [FW]GXGT motif. Repertoire diversity was estimated with a compound Poisson process model previously applied to large-scale EST data. A procedure for detecting cross-contamination was used to argue that sample contamination was not the source of the shared CDR3s. The raw public data were reprocessed by TCRdb itself: fastp quality trimming at Q25, MiXCR clonotype calling, in-frame beta chains only. Rows with one shared CDR3 protein collapse into an entry with the most common genes and DNA. These V and J calls derive from TCRdb rather than the authors' analysis. This sample has about 8,900 distinct CDR3 sequences in its table, and around 49% of those were observed once. The ten largest clones capture approximately 5% of the sample.

Memory T cells were selected as CD45RA-RO+ cells with anti-CD45RO beads from the CD45RA-negative fraction. To isolate the T cell subsets, Miltenyi superparamagnetic beads coated with subset-specific monoclonal antibodies were used. Every T cell population came from peripheral blood. Ficoll separation was used to obtain mononuclear cells from whole blood, after which anti-CD14 microbeads were used to deplete monocytes. The isolated cell populations were resuspended in RNAprotect reagent immediately. The sample belongs to a study of relationships among human T cell subsets (dated by TCRdb to the early 2010s). In the study overall: Eight distinct blood T cell populations were sequenced: pan T, CD8 cytotoxic, regulatory, Th1, Th2, naive plus transitional, activated and memory cells.

Broader findings and caveats from the paper: A CD4+CD8+ double-positive population could not be ruled out by the bead-based sorting. Over 50% of CD8+ cytotoxic sequences belonged to clones with over 100 reads, whereas regulatory and Th2 subsets showed few such clones. The substantial sharing of CDR3s among Th1, Th2 and regulatory T cells was interpreted as suggesting that cell fate choices are stochastic. Across the seven subsets, no statistically significant differences turned up in V, D and J usage, CDR3 length, or N-nucleotide additions.

V loses 7 bases, J loses 9 bases, and the germline ends lie 13 bases apart. The CDR3 has 13 amino acids, counting the end cysteine and phenylalanine. Of the read, only the CDR3 DNA is kept; its 39 bases are in frame from base 1. CDR1 and CDR2 were assigned from the germline V gene (reference sequence) as LNHDA and SQIVND. The sequence joins TRBV19 to TRBJ1-6, with an unclear D gene assignment. Sequencing input: memory T cells sorted from blood. The sample's cell subset or site label, in plain terms: CD45RA-RO+ memory T cells. This TCR derives from a man in his forties in good health. The nucleotide sequence is TGTGCCAGTACCGACATGGGTGGTTCACCCCTCCACTTT. Its protein is CASTDMGGSPLHF.